The 22 T cell receptor beta chains presented below share a single source sample, sequenced in a study of cytomegalovirus exposure and HLA in healthy donors. The table came from immunoSEQ multiplex PCR; TCRdb's copy has only in-frame clones and leaves some out. The repertoire includes 50,000 to 65,000 clones, 85% to 95% of them detected once, and 7% sits in the top ten. The sequencing input was PBMCs. Source of these receptors: a woman younger than 35 in good health and CMV-seropositive.

V is TRBV19 and J is TRBJ2-1; no definite D call. This CDR3 is built from 14 residues. Trimming shortened V by 5 bases and J by 6 bases, and 14 bases separated the two germline ends. Per the germline V gene, CDR1 is LNHDA and CDR2 is SQIVND (reference sequence). The CDR3 coding sequence is TGTGCCAGTAGTGCCGCCGGAGCCTCCAATGAGCAGTTCTTC. This encodes CASSAAGASNEQFF. Filled out from reference TRBV19 and TRBJ2-1, the complete variable domain reads DGGITQSPKYLFRKEGQNVTLSCEQNLNHDAMYWYRQDPGQGLRLIYYSQIVNDFQKGDIAEGYSVSREKKESFPLTVTSAQKNPTAFYLCASSAAGASNEQFFGPGTRLTVL.

J is TRBJ1-1 and V is TRBV7-9; D might be TRBD1 (6 bases). Deletions cut 6 bases from V and 6 bases from J, with 17 bases between. CDR3 length: 14 amino acids. The germline gives CDR1 SEHNR, CDR2 FQNEAQ (reference sequence). CDR3 region: CASSPTGLVAEAFF. The CDR3 coding sequence is TGTGCCAGCAGTCCAACAGGGCTCGTAGCTGAAGCTTTCTTT.

The chain links TRBV7-3 to TRBJ2-2, with 9 positions matching TRBD2. This CDR3 region has 17 residues. Germline CDR1 and CDR2: SGHTA and FQGTGA. The trim removed 5 bases at V and 1 base at J, leaving 8 bases unmatched. The CDR3, as DNA: TGTGCCAGCAGCCATGCAACGACTAGCGGGAACACCGGGGAGCTGTTTTTT. It yields the protein CASSHATTSGNTGELFF.

The chain recombines TRBV27 with TRBJ2-7; D call uncertain. V lost 3 bases and J 0 bases, leaving 6 bases between the germline ends. The length of the CDR3 is 13 residues. CDR1 and CDR2 (germline): MNHEY, SMNVEV (reference sequence). The CDR3 DNA reads TGTGCCAGCAGTTTGAGCCTCTCCTACGAGCAGTACTTC. This gives the protein CASSLSLSYEQYF.

The V gene is TRBV6-5, the J gene TRBJ2-7, with D maybe TRBD1 (5 bases). The germline V and J ends were trimmed by 6 bases and 0 bases, with 15 bases remaining between them. Germline assignment: CDR1 MNHEY and CDR2 SVGAGI. CDR3 length: 15 amino acids. CDR3 region: CASRSWWQGSYEQYF. Written as DNA, the CDR3 is TGTGCCAGCAGATCTTGGTGGCAGGGCTCCTACGAGCAGTACTTC.

This clone came up once. This chain links TRBV7-2 with TRBJ1-2; D gene uncertain. Germline CDR1 reads SGHTA; CDR2 reads FQGNSA. The CDR3 totals 14 residues. Between the trimmed V and J ends, which lost 6 bases and 5 bases, there was a span of 16 bases. This CDR3 is CASRLTEARYGYTF. CDR3 in DNA: TGTGCCAGCAGACTGACCGAAGCGCGTTATGGCTACACCTTC.

This clone was detected only once. The V gene is TRBV29-1, the J gene TRBJ1-4; unclear D gene. The germline V and J ends were trimmed by 7 bases and 7 bases, with 13 bases remaining between them. The germline gives CDR1 SQVTM, CDR2 ANQGSEA. This CDR3 region has 12 residues. CDR3 nucleotides: TGCAGCGCTACGGACTCTATTGAAAAACTGTTTTTT. It encodes CSATDSIEKLFF. The variable domain in full, with the rest retrieved from reference TRBV29-1 and TRBJ1-4, is SAVISQKPSRDICQRGTSLTIQCQVDSQVTMMFWYRQQPGQSLTLIATANQGSEATYESGFVIDKFPISRPNLTFSTLTVSNMSPEDSSIYLCSATDSIEKLFFGSGTQLSVL.

V is TRBV11-2 and J is TRBJ1-3, with D possibly being TRBD1 (5 bases). The CDR3 has 15 amino acids. Germline CDR1 and CDR2: SGHAT and FQNNGV. The V end lost 0 bases, the J end lost 5 bases, and 11 bases lay between the germline ends. The CDR3 bases are TGTGCCAGCAGCTTAGATCTGGCAGGGAGAAACACCATATATTTT. Translating gives CASSLDLAGRNTIYF.

The V gene is TRBV7-6, the J gene TRBJ2-2, with 9 bases lining up with TRBD2. The V gene's germline CDR1 is SGHVS and CDR2 FNYEAQ. Trimming took 8 bases from V and 7 from J; bases not matched to a gene: 8. The CDR3 spans 14 residues. The CDR3 is CASWSGGYSGELFF. Here the CDR3 DNA reads TGTGCCAGCTGGAGCGGGGGGTATAGCGGGGAGCTGTTTTTT. Supplemented by reference TRBV7-6 and TRBJ2-2, the full variable domain reads GAGVSQSPRYKVTKRGQDVALRCDPISGHVSLYWYRQALGQGPEFLTYFNYEAQQDKSGLPNDRFSAERPEGSISTLTIQRTEQRDSAMYRCASWSGGYSGELFFGEGSRLTVL.

The rearrangement links TRBV9 to TRBJ2-3; tentative D call: TRBD1 (5 bases). V dropped 0 bases and J dropped 4 bases, with 15 bases sitting between them. Germline CDR1 reads SGDLS; CDR2 reads YYNGEE. The CDR3 loop spans 16 amino acids. The CDR3 reads CASSVVGRVGADTQYF. The CDR3 coding sequence is TGTGCCAGCAGCGTAGTCGGCAGGGTAGGTGCAGATACGCAGTATTTT. The variable domain in full, with the rest retrieved from reference TRBV9 and TRBJ2-3, is DSGVTQTPKHLITATGQRVTLRCSPRSGDLSVYWYQQSLDQGLQFLIQYYNGEERAKGNILERFSAQQFPDLHSELNLSSLELGDSALYFCASSVVGRVGADTQYFGPGTRLTVL.

This chain links TRBV4-3 with TRBJ2-7, with D maybe TRBD2 (7 bases). The CDR3 length is 18 residues. Per germline, CDR1 LGHNA and CDR2 YSLEER. The V end was cut by 4 bases, the J end by 6 bases, with 28 bases between. The DNA of the CDR3 is TGCGCCAGCAGCCCTCGGCTAAACTCCGGGGGGCCTTCAGGCGAGCAGTACTTC. This codes for CASSPRLNSGGPSGEQYF.

The rearrangement uses TRBV6-6 and TRBJ1-2, with 11 bases that match TRBD1. The germline V gene has CDR1 MNHNY and CDR2 SVGAGI (reference sequence). V trimming: 7 bases; J trimming: 8 bases; junction bases outside the gene matches: 15. There are 16 residues in the CDR3. The CDR3 DNA reads TGTGCCAGCATCAACGGCCGGACAGGGGGCTTATACGGCTACACCTTC. This sequence encodes CASINGRTGGLYGYTF.

The chain employs TRBV19 and TRBJ2-1; the D gene is possibly TRBD1 (6 bases). The germline V gene encodes CDR1 LNHDA and CDR2 SQIVND (reference sequence). Deletions cut 5 bases from V and 0 bases from J, with 17 bases between. The CDR3 extends over 17 amino acids. CDR3 loop: CASSYIQTGSSYNEQFF. The CDR3 DNA follows: TGTGCCAGTAGTTACATTCAAACAGGGAGCTCCTACAATGAGCAGTTCTTC.

This clone was found once. V gene TRBV19 combines with J gene TRBJ2-7; 11 nucleotides agree with TRBD1. Unmatched junction bases numbered 10, after V lost 6 bases and J lost 3 bases. This CDR3 has 16 amino acids. Per the germline V gene, CDR1 is LNHDA and CDR2 is SQIVND (reference sequence). The chain's CDR3 is CASSALSGTGGYEQYF. In nucleotides, the CDR3 is TGTGCCAGTAGCGCCTTATCCGGGACAGGGGGCTACGAGCAGTACTTC.

The genes are TRBV28 and TRBJ2-7; 11 nucleotides line up with TRBD2. J gave up 4 bases and V 4 bases, and 9 bases lay outside the gene matches. This CDR3 spans 16 amino acids. Germline V gene lookup returns CDR1 MDHEN and CDR2 SYDVKM. CDR3 residues: CASSSIVAGGPYEQYF. In DNA form, the CDR3 reads TGTGCCAGCAGTTCAATCGTAGCGGGAGGGCCTTACGAGCAGTACTTC.

This clone was recorded only once. The chain uses TRBV25-1 and TRBJ1-4, with D maybe TRBD1 (5 bases). V was trimmed by 3 bases and J by 8 bases, leaving 13 bases between them. Germline loops: CDR1 MGHDK, CDR2 SYGVNS. This CDR3 comprises 14 residues. The CDR3 DNA sequence: TGTGCCAGCAGTGACAGGGTAATCGAAGAAAAACTGTTTTTT. Translated, it gives CASSDRVIEEKLFF. The whole variable domain, filled in from reference TRBV25-1 and TRBJ1-4, reads EADIYQTPRYLVIGTGKKITLECSQTMGHDKMYWYQQDPGMELHLIHYSYGVNSTEKGDLSSESTVSRIRTEHFPLTLESARPSHTSQYLCASSDRVIEEKLFFGSGTQLSVL.

V and J are TRBV28 and TRBJ2-3; 10 bases line up with TRBD2. This CDR3 has 15 residues. Looked up from germline, CDR1 is MDHEN and CDR2 is SYDVKM. V lost 5 bases, J lost 1 base, and 3 bases stayed unmatched. CDR3 loop: CASSLAGVRTDTQYF. Written as DNA, the CDR3 is TGTGCCAGCAGTCTAGCGGGGGTTCGCACAGATACGCAGTATTTT.

This chain links TRBV6-1 with TRBJ2-7; 9 bases align to TRBD2. The CDR3 is 14 amino acids. Germline V gives CDR1 MNHNS, CDR2 SASEGT. V gave up 6 bases and J gave up 4 bases; unmatched junction bases: 7. Here the CDR3 DNA reads TGTGCCAGCAGCGGAGCGGGGGGTCAGTACGAGCAGTACTTC. This codes for CASSGAGGQYEQYF.

The chain has TRBV5-1 and TRBJ1-2; D might be TRBD1 (6 bases). Germline V gene lookup returns CDR1 SGHRS and CDR2 YFSETQ. V was clipped by 4 bases and J by 4 bases, with 17 bases between them. The length of the CDR3 is 15 residues. CDR3 in amino acids: CASSPRDTPGYGYTF. CDR3 coding DNA: TGCGCCAGCAGCCCCCGGGACACCCCGGGCTATGGCTACACCTTC.

This chain connects TRBV6-5 to TRBJ2-5; a weak D match, TRBD2 (5 bases). The CDR3 is made up of 12 amino acids. Germline V gene lookup returns CDR1 MNHEY and CDR2 SVGAGI. The CDR3 protein is CAVGGSQETQYF. CDR3 DNA sequence: TGTGCAGTTGGCGGGTCTCAAGAGACCCAGTACTTC.

The V and J genes are TRBV27 and TRBJ1-2, with a possible D match to TRBD1 (6 bases). The CDR3 is 13 residues long. The V gene's germline CDR1 is MNHEY and CDR2 SMNVEV (reference sequence). V was clipped by 4 bases and J by 7 bases, with 13 bases between them. Here the CDR3 DNA reads TGTGCCAGCAGTTCGACAGGCCTCAGTGGCTACACCTTC. Protein product: CASSSTGLSGYTF.

This chain uses TRBV27 with TRBJ1-5; TRBD1 matches at 7 bases. Germline V CDR1 and CDR2: MNHEY, SMNVEV (reference sequence). Trimming at V came to 5 bases and at J to 6 bases, leaving 10 bases not matched to a gene. The CDR3 is 15 residues long. In nucleotides, the CDR3 is TGTGCCAGCAGTAGGAGACAGGGCGGGCTTCAGCCCCAGCATTTT. The encoded protein is CASSRRQGGLQPQHF.